A selection of T cell receptor beta chains follows, all from one sample in a study of shared clonotypes between healthy human individuals. Repertoires were generated with immunoSEQ multiplex PCR, while TCRdb's copy carries only in-frame clones and drops some. The data show around 620,000 clones, around 96% seen once. The sequencing input was naive CD8+ T cells sorted from blood. The receptors were gathered from a woman in her thirties in good health. Each CDR3 is given with its conserved first and last residue. Each record gives: clone size, D gene, V gene, J gene, CDR3 DNA, CDR3 protein. D genes are given only for firm matches. The size entry is marked missing in some rows and otherwise reads once, few, many or a size class.

.	.	TRBV29-1	TRBJ2-7	TGCAGCGTGACGAGCCAGAACTACGAGCAGTACTTC	CSVTSQNYEQYF
.	TRBD1	TRBV4-1	TRBJ2-7	TGCGCCAGCAGCAATAGACAGGGTGGTTCCTACGAGCAGTACTTC	CASSNRQGGSYEQYF
.	.	TRBV28	TRBJ1-5	TGTGCCAGCAGTTTAAGGCGGACCGTTGGAAGCAATCAGCCCCAGCATTTT	CASSLRRTVGSNQPQHF
.	.	TRBV30	TRBJ2-7	TGTGCCCAGGGGACTACCTCGAACGAGCAGTACTTC	CAQGTTSNEQYF
once	TRBD1	TRBV28	TRBJ2-1	TGTGCCAGCAGCCGACCGGGACAGGGCTACAATGAGCAGTTCTTC	CASSRPGQGYNEQFF
.	.	TRBV27	TRBJ2-3	TGTGCCAGCAGTTCGTTCACAGATACGCAGTATTTT	CASSSFTDTQYF
.	TRBD1	TRBV19	TRBJ2-6	TGTGCCAGTAGAACGGACAGGTTCAACGTCCTGACTTTC	CASRTDRFNVLTF
.	.	TRBV7-9	TRBJ2-1	TGTGCCAGCAGCTTACCTAGCAAGGGTAATGAGCAGTTCTTC	CASSLPSKGNEQFF
.	TRBD1	TRBV28	TRBJ1-5	TGTGCCAGCAGTGAAGGGGGCTGGGAGCCCCAGCATTTT	CASSEGGWEPQHF
once	.	TRBV19	TRBJ2-3	TGTGCCAGTAGTATAGGGTCTTCCACAGATACGCAGTATTTT	CASSIGSSTDTQYF
.	.	TRBV6-5	TRBJ1-4	TGTGCCAGCAGGCTGGCAACTAATGAAAAACTGTTTTTT	CASRLATNEKLFF
.	.	TRBV5-6	TRBJ2-7	TGTGCCAGCAGCTTAGGAACCTACGAGCAGTACTTC	CASSLGTYEQYF
.	.	TRBV19	TRBJ2-7	TGTGCCAGTAGTGGGGGCAACATCGGGTCCTACGAGCAGTACTTC	CASSGGNIGSYEQYF
.	TRBD1	TRBV27	TRBJ2-5	TGTGCCAGCAGAGAGACAGGGCTTTTTGTGGAGACCCAGTACTTC	CASRETGLFVETQYF
.	.	TRBV19	TRBJ2-1	TGTGCCAGTAGTTCCCTGACTAGTTCGGTTGAGCAGTTCTTC	CASSSLTSSVEQFF
.	.	TRBV2	TRBJ1-2	TGTGCCAGCATGTCGGGGTCGTTAGAAGGCTACACCTTC	CASMSGSLEGYTF
.	.	TRBV19	TRBJ1-1	TGTGCCAGTAGTGGGGGGTCAACCGGGCACACTGAAGCTTTCTTT	CASSGGSTGHTEAFF
.	.	TRBV2	TRBJ1-4	TGTGCCAGCAGGGAGGGGGGGGAGGATGAAAAACTGTTTTTT	CASREGGEDEKLFF
once	.	TRBV7-2	TRBJ2-2	TGTGCCAGCAGCCTCCAAGAGGGGTGGAACACCGGGGAGCTGTTTTTT	CASSLQEGWNTGELFF
.	.	TRBV4-1	TRBJ2-2	TGCGCCAGCAGCCACCCATCCTCGGGGACGGCCGGGGAGCTGTTTTTT	CASSHPSSGTAGELFF
.	.	TRBV19	TRBJ2-7	TGTGCCAGTAGTCCTATGGTAGGGTCCTACGAGCAGTACTTC	CASSPMVGSYEQYF
.	TRBD1	TRBV7-3	TRBJ2-7	TGTGCCAGCAGCTTTGGCCGGGACAGGTCCTACGAGCAGTACTTC	CASSFGRDRSYEQYF
.	TRBD1	TRBV5-1	TRBJ1-1	TGCGCCAGCAGCTACACCGGGACAGATTCTGATGAAGCTTTCTTT	CASSYTGTDSDEAFF
once	.	TRBV28	TRBJ2-7	TGTGCCAGCAGTTTAAACCGGGTTGCGGGGTCCGAGCGTCTCGAGCAGTACTTC	CASSLNRVAGSERLEQYF
.	TRBD2	TRBV4-2	TRBJ2-1	TGTGCCAGCAGCCAAGATCGGCGGGAGATCCATGAGCAGTTCTTC	CASSQDRREIHEQFF
.	TRBD2	TRBV28	TRBJ2-7	TGTGCCAGCAGCTACGACAGGGTACCCAAAACTAGCGGGGGACCCTACGAGCAGTACTTC	CASSYDRVPKTSGGPYEQYF
.	TRBD2	TRBV7-8	TRBJ2-2	TGTGCCAGCAGCCCAACAATAGCGGGCCTATCTACCGGGGAGCTGTTTTTT	CASSPTIAGLSTGELFF
.	.	TRBV4-1	TRBJ2-7	TGCGCCAGCAGCCACAGAGCGGGCCCCTACGAGCAGTACTTC	CASSHRAGPYEQYF
.	.	TRBV13	TRBJ2-4	TGTGCCAGCAGCGAGGGGGGAGGTCTAGCCAAAAACATTCAGTACTTC	CASSEGGGLAKNIQYF
.	.	TRBV4-2	TRBJ1-5	TGTGCCAGCAGCCAAGATCTTATGGGGCCCCAGCCCCAGCATTTT	CASSQDLMGPQPQHF
.	TRBD2	TRBV7-2	TRBJ2-7	TGTGCCAGCAGCTGGGGACTAGTTTCTAGCTACGAGCAGTACTTC	CASSWGLVSSYEQYF
.	.	TRBV28	TRBJ2-7	TGTGCCACCACCCTCTTGGGGAAACCTGCCTACGAGCAGTACTTC	CATTLLGKPAYEQYF
.	.	TRBV13	TRBJ2-3	TGTGCCAGCAGGGTAGGCGCAGATACGCAGTATTTT	CASRVGADTQYF
few	.	TRBV14	TRBJ1-2	TGTGCCAGCAGCCAAGAAGGCAGCTTCTATGGCTACACCTTC	CASSQEGSFYGYTF
.	.	TRBV6-6	TRBJ1-5	TGTGCCACGGGCTCGGGCAGAAAAGGCAATCAGCCCCAGCATTTT	CATGSGRKGNQPQHF
.	TRBD2	TRBV9	TRBJ2-1	TGTGCCAGCAGCTGGGAGGGGAGAAATGAGCAGTTCTTC	CASSWEGRNEQFF
.	.	TRBV6-5	TRBJ2-7	TGTGCCAGTAGACAGGCGAGCTCCTACGAGCAGTACTTC	CASRQASSYEQYF
.	.	TRBV5-6	TRBJ1-4	TGTGCCAGCAGCTACGGGACCGGCCCCGAGGAACTGTTTTTT	CASSYGTGPEELFF
.	.	TRBV4-1	TRBJ1-1	TGCGCCAGCAGCCAAGGGGCCAGCCGAATACAGTGGGCTGAAGCTTTCTTT	CASSQGASRIQWAEAFF
.	.	TRBV25-1	TRBJ2-7	TGTGCCAGCAGTGAATATGGGGAGAGCTACGAGCAGTACTTC	CASSEYGESYEQYF
.	.	TRBV5-1	TRBJ2-4	TGCGCCAGCAGCCTGGAGGGGGAAAACATTCAGTACTTC	CASSLEGENIQYF
.	.	TRBV11-2	TRBJ2-7	TGTGCCAGCAGCTTAGGTGGGCTGGGATACGAGCAGTACTTC	CASSLGGLGYEQYF
.	.	TRBV28	TRBJ1-1	TGTGCCAGCAGTTGGACTCGGGCGGGCACTGAAGCTTTCTTT	CASSWTRAGTEAFF
.	.	TRBV27	TRBJ2-7	TGTGCCAGCAGTTTACGTGGGGTCTACGAGCAGTACTTC	CASSLRGVYEQYF
once	TRBD2	TRBV4-1	TRBJ2-1	TGCGCCAGCAGCCAAGCGAGCGGGAGGGCCGGTGAGCAGTTCTTC	CASSQASGRAGEQFF
.	TRBD1	TRBV27	TRBJ2-7	TGTGCCAGCAGAAACGGGACAGGGGACGCCTACGAGCAGTACTTC	CASRNGTGDAYEQYF
.	TRBD1	TRBV5-6	TRBJ1-2	TGTGCCAGCAGGGTCCCTGAGGGGGCCGGTGGCTACACCTTC	CASRVPEGAGGYTF
.	TRBD2	TRBV7-6	TRBJ2-1	TGTGCCAGCAGCCCACTAGCGGGAGGGGTAGGGGGTAATGAGCAGTTCTTC	CASSPLAGGVGGNEQFF